Following are 5 T cell receptor beta chains from one sample sequenced in a study of blood T cell repertoires in COVID-19. Clones were sequenced by immunoSEQ multiplex PCR, and TCRdb holds only the in-frame ones, with some missing. In the table there are about 210,000 clones, about nine tenths of which are singletons. Sequencing used PBMCs or T cells enriched from blood (not recorded which). The source of these receptors is a man aged 18 to 35 with acute COVID-19.

The V call is TRBV9, the J call TRBJ1-1; 8 bases line up with TRBD1. CDR3 length: 19 amino acids. V lost 2 bases, J lost 5 bases, and 20 bases stayed unmatched. The germline gives CDR1 SGDLS, CDR2 YYNGEE. In DNA, the CDR3 is TGTGCCAGCAGCGTGAATCCCGGACAGGGACGAGGACTAAGGACTGAAGCTTTCTTT. As protein: CASSVNPGQGRGLRTEAFF.

The rearrangement links TRBV7-9 to TRBJ2-7, with TRBD1 matching over 7 bases. Germline V CDR1 and CDR2: SEHNR, FQNEAQ (reference sequence). The V gene end was trimmed by 5 bases and the J gene end by 3 bases; junction bases not matched to a gene: 7. The CDR3 runs 14 residues. CDR3 nucleotides: TGTGCCAGCAGCCCCATGCAGGGGGACTACGAGCAGTACTTC. It codes for CASSPMQGDYEQYF.

The gene calls are TRBV12-5 and TRBJ2-1; D remains unclear. The V end was cut by 6 bases, the J end by 9 bases, with 9 bases between. CDR1 LGHNT and CDR2 FRNRAP come from the germline V gene. CDR3 length equals 11 residues. The CDR3 region is CASGKTGEQFF. The CDR3 coding sequence is TGTGCTAGTGGAAAAACGGGTGAGCAGTTCTTC.

The rearrangement uses TRBV6-1 and TRBJ2-3; 8 bases agree with TRBD2. Germline assignment: CDR1 MNHNS and CDR2 SASEGT. Trimming removed 0 bases from V and 1 base from J; junction bases left unmatched: 6. The CDR3 consists of 17 residues. CDR3 bases: TGTGCCAGCAGTGAAGCGTCCGGTAGCGGGGGCACAGATACGCAGTATTTT. Amino acid sequence: CASSEASGSGGTDTQYF.

This chain connects TRBV7-2 to TRBJ2-2; no definite D call. Germline V CDR1 and CDR2: SGHTA, FQGNSA. V was pared by 5 bases and J by 0 bases, with 10 bases between. This CDR3 contains 15 residues. The CDR3 is CASSLRQANTGELFF. The CDR3 DNA is TGTGCCAGCAGCCTCAGGCAGGCGAACACCGGGGAGCTGTTTTTT.